These 8 T cell receptor beta chains originate from one sample sequenced in a study of cytomegalovirus exposure and HLA in healthy donors. It was with 60 Vbeta and 13 Jbeta primers that the PCR ran. Here immunoSEQ multiplex PCR was the method, and the copy in TCRdb shows in-frame clones only, minus some. The table lists about 190,000 clones, around 80% of them singletons, with approximately 2.2% in the top ten. Source material: PBMCs. Receptors were obtained from a male donor in good health and CMV-seronegative.

The CDR3 sequence is CASSLVLAAETQYF. The CDR3 DNA reads TGTGCCAGCAGTTTAGTGCTAGCAGCAGAGACCCAGTACTTC. V is TRBV28 and J is TRBJ2-5, with a possible D match to TRBD2 (5 bases). V gave up 2 bases and J gave up 4 bases, with 11 bases separating them. The CDR3 is made up of 14 amino acids. CDR1 and CDR2 from the germline V gene are MDHEN and SYDVKM.

This clone has only a few counts. DNA for the CDR3: TGCGCCAGCAGCCAAGTGTTCAGCAGGGGTCCCCAGCCCCAGCATTTT. Translating gives CASSQVFSRGPQPQHF. This sequence joins TRBV4-1 and TRBJ1-5, with D possibly being TRBD1 (6 bases). This CDR3 contains 16 residues. From germline, CDR1 is MGHRA and CDR2 YSYEKL. V was pared by 1 base and J by 7 bases, with 17 bases between.

This chain uses TRBV5-1 with TRBJ2-3; 7 bases match TRBD2. Unmatched junction bases numbered 12, after V lost 4 bases and J lost 1 base. The CDR3 has 17 residues. Germline V lookup: CDR1 SGHRS, CDR2 YFSETQ. In nucleotides, the CDR3 is TGCGCCAGCAGCCCGGCGGGCGGGAGTCTGGGCACAGATACGCAGTATTTT. This sequence encodes CASSPAGGSLGTDTQYF.

This chain joins TRBV6-1 and TRBJ2-7; 9 bases are a match to TRBD2. The CDR3 loop spans 14 amino acids. Looked up from germline, CDR1 is MNHNS and CDR2 is SASEGT. V dropped 5 bases and J dropped 3; count of bases not matched to a gene: 5. CDR3 residues: CASSPLTSGYEQYF. In nucleotides, the CDR3 is TGTGCCAGCAGTCCATTGACTAGCGGCTACGAGCAGTACTTC.

V gene TRBV6-1 combines with J gene TRBJ2-3, with D tentatively TRBD1 (6 bases). The CDR3 is 16 amino acids. V was trimmed by 1 base and J by 4 bases, leaving 15 bases between them. Germline values: CDR1 MNHNS, CDR2 SASEGT. The CDR3 nucleotides read TGTGCCAGCAGTGAAGTTGGGGGCAGGGGACCAGATACGCAGTATTTT. Residues: CASSEVGGRGPDTQYF.

The J gene is TRBJ1-1, the V gene TRBV9; 8 bases match TRBD1. CDR1 is SGDLS and CDR2 is YYNGEE in the germline V gene. Trimming removed 2 bases from V and 4 bases from J; junction bases left unmatched: 4. The CDR3 is 14 amino acids. CDR3 sequence reads: CASSVQGAGTEAFF. Written as DNA, the CDR3 is TGTGCCAGCAGCGTCCAGGGGGCGGGCACTGAAGCTTTCTTT.

The J gene is TRBJ2-2, the V gene TRBV5-6; perhaps TRBD2 as D (5 bases). This CDR3 region has 14 residues. Germline CDR1 SGHDT, CDR2 YYEEEE. The ends were cut back, 3 bases at V and 5 bases at J, with 11 bases in the middle. The CDR3 here is CASSWTDWTGELFF. In DNA form, the CDR3 reads TGTGCCAGCAGCTGGACTGACTGGACCGGGGAGCTGTTTTTT.

This clone has just one count. This chain joins TRBV27 and TRBJ2-7; 12 bases match TRBD1. Trimming removed 5 bases from V and 3 bases from J; junction bases left unmatched: 23. Germline values: CDR1 MNHEY, CDR2 SMNVEV (reference sequence). The CDR3 runs to 21 residues. The DNA of the CDR3 is TGTGCCAGCAGTGAGTGGGGGGTCGGACGGGACAGGGGGCACGCGGGCTACGAGCAGTACTTC. Translating it yields CASSEWGVGRDRGHAGYEQYF.